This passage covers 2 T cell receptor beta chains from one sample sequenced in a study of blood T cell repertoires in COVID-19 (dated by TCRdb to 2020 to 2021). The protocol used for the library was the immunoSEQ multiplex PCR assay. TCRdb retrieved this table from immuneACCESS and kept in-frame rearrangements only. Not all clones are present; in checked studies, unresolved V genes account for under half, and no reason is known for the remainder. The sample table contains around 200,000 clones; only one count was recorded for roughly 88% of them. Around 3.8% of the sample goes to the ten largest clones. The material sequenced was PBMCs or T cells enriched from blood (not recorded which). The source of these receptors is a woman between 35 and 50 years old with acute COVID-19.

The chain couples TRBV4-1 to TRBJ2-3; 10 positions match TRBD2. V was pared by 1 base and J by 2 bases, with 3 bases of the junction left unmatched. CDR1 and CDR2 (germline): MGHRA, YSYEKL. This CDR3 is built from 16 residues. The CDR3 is CASSQVAGGSTDTQYF. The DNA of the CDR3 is TGCGCCAGCAGCCAAGTAGCGGGGGGTTCCACAGATACGCAGTATTTT.

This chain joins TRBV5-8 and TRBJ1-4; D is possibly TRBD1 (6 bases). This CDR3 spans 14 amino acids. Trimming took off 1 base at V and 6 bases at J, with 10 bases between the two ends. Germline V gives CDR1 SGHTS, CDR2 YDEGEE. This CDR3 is CASSLKGDHEKLFF. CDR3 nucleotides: TGTGCCAGCAGCTTGAAGGGGGATCATGAAAAACTGTTTTTT.